The 24 T cell receptor beta chains listed next were all sequenced from one sample in a study of blood T cell repertoires in COVID-19. TCRdb's copy holds only in-frame clones and misses some; the assay was immunoSEQ multiplex PCR. The table shows some 320,000 clones, with roughly 86% occurring only once. Sample: peripheral blood. Every receptor here comes from a woman younger than 45 with COVID-19, enrolled during active disease.

The chain employs TRBV9 and TRBJ1-2; 8 nucleotides agree with TRBD1. The CDR3 runs 16 residues. Looked up from germline, CDR1 is SGDLS and CDR2 is YYNGEE. Trimming at V came to 3 bases and at J to 7 bases, leaving 14 bases not matched to a gene. CDR3 loop: CASSAKFGQGNSGYTF. CDR3 coding DNA: TGTGCCAGCAGCGCCAAATTTGGACAGGGTAATTCTGGCTACACCTTC.

This rearrangement joins TRBV9 to TRBJ2-7; 8 nucleotides line up with TRBD2. The V and J ends lost 0 bases and 3 bases, in that order; junction bases with no gene match: 5. This CDR3 has 15 amino acids. The germline gives CDR1 SGDLS, CDR2 YYNGEE. The chain's CDR3 is CASSVGGAGGYEQYF. The CDR3 nucleotides read TGTGCCAGCAGCGTAGGAGGTGCGGGGGGCTACGAGCAGTACTTC.

V is TRBV9 and J is TRBJ1-4, with D tentatively TRBD1 (6 bases). The CDR3 is 19 amino acids. V lost 2 bases to trimming and J lost 0 bases, with 20 bases between them. Germline V gives CDR1 SGDLS, CDR2 YYNGEE. The CDR3 DNA follows: TGTGCCAGCAGCGTGGGTGGCAGGGGCCAACCAACAACTAATGAAAAACTGTTTTTT. Its protein product is CASSVGGRGQPTTNEKLFF.

This chain uses TRBV18 with TRBJ1-1; TRBD1 might be the D (6 bases). V was shortened by 4 bases and J by 1 base, with 10 bases between the two germline ends. CDR1 is KGHSH, CDR2 LQKENI, per germline. CDR3 size: 14 residues. In DNA form, the CDR3 reads TGTGCCAGCTCACTGGGACACGGGAACACTGAAGCTTTCTTT. This gives the protein CASSLGHGNTEAFF.

J is TRBJ1-2 and V is TRBV6-1, with 7 bases identical to TRBD1. Germline lookup yields CDR1 MNHNS and CDR2 SASEGT. Trimming took 3 bases from V and 0 from J; bases not matched to a gene: 4. This CDR3 has 15 residues. Here the CDR3 reads CASSERQGANYGYTF. CDR3 nucleotides: TGTGCCAGCAGTGAGCGACAGGGAGCTAACTATGGCTACACCTTC.

The gene calls are TRBV7-2 and TRBJ1-4, with D possibly being TRBD1 (6 bases). The germline V gene has CDR1 SGHTA and CDR2 FQGNSA. The V end lost 5 bases, the J end lost 7 bases, and 17 bases lay between the germline ends. This CDR3 has 15 amino acids. The CDR3 sequence is CASSPAGAWGEKLFF. CDR3 in DNA: TGTGCCAGCAGCCCCGCGGGGGCTTGGGGTGAAAAACTGTTTTTT.

This chain uses TRBV7-8 with TRBJ1-2, with TRBD1 matching 8 bases. V was clipped by 0 bases and J by 2 bases; unmatched bases: 8. The CDR3 covers 17 residues. Per the germline V gene, CDR1 is SGHVS and CDR2 is FQNEAQ. Here the CDR3 reads CASSLALQGAFNYGYTF. The CDR3 region has the DNA TGTGCCAGCAGCTTAGCCTTGCAGGGGGCCTTCAACTATGGCTACACCTTC.

This chain joins TRBV5-8 and TRBJ2-7; 7 nucleotides align to TRBD1. Germline assignment: CDR1 SGHTS and CDR2 YDEGEE. V trimming: 4 bases; J trimming: 9 bases; junction bases outside the gene matches: 13. CDR3 length: 14 amino acids. For the CDR3, the DNA is TGTGCCAGCAGCATGTTTTACGGGACAGAGGGGCAGTACTTC. Encoded protein: CASSMFYGTEGQYF.

This clone was observed a single time. V is TRBV5-1 and J is TRBJ2-2, with unresolved D. Trimming took 2 bases from V and 0 from J, leaving 14 bases between them. Germline-derived CDR1 and CDR2 are SGHRS and YFSETQ. The CDR3 contains 17 residues. CDR3 bases: TGCGCCAGCAGCTTACGTACCCTAACCGCGAACACCGGGGAGCTGTTTTTT. Protein: CASSLRTLTANTGELFF.

V is TRBV6-5 and J is TRBJ2-7; D may be TRBD2 (6 bases). V was shortened by 2 bases and J by 7 bases, with 15 bases between the two germline ends. The CDR3 is made up of 14 amino acids. Looked up from germline, CDR1 is MNHEY and CDR2 is SVGAGI. Here the CDR3 reads CASSYRGSGDEQYF. In DNA form, the CDR3 reads TGTGCCAGCAGTTACAGAGGGTCGGGGGATGAGCAGTACTTC.

V usage is TRBV2 and J usage is TRBJ1-5; 9 bases align to TRBD1. CDR3 size: 15 residues. CDR1 is SNHLY and CDR2 is FYNNEI in the germline V gene. Losses at the gene ends were 8 bases for V and 0 bases for J; bases not matched to a gene: 5. CDR3 nucleotides: TGTGCCAGCGCGGGACAGGGTTTTAGCAATCAGCCCCAGCATTTT. It encodes CASAGQGFSNQPQHF. Complete variable domain (other parts from reference TRBV2 and TRBJ1-5): EPEVTQTPSHQVTQMGQEVILRCVPISNHLYFYWYRQILGQKVEFLVSFYNNEISEKSEIFDDQFSVERPDGSNFTLKIRSTKLEDSAMYFCASAGQGFSNQPQHFGDGTRLSIL.

The rearrangement links TRBV11-2 to TRBJ2-2; TRBD1 might be the D (6 bases). Germline V CDR1 and CDR2: SGHAT, FQNNGV. Trimming stripped 2 bases from V and 7 bases from J, with 8 bases between. This CDR3 has 13 residues. The CDR3 is CASSLKGVGELFF. CDR3 in DNA: TGTGCCAGCAGCTTAAAGGGGGTCGGGGAGCTGTTTTTT.

V is TRBV4-1 and J is TRBJ1-2; D perhaps matches TRBD1 (5 bases). Germline-derived CDR1 and CDR2 are MGHRA and YSYEKL. V lost 0 bases, J lost 5 bases, and 13 bases lay in between. This CDR3 is 15 amino acids long. Here the CDR3 reads CASSQDAPGGYGYTF. The CDR3 bases are TGCGCCAGCAGCCAAGATGCCCCCGGGGGGTATGGCTACACCTTC.

The sample holds one count of this clone. The chain has TRBV5-1 and TRBJ1-6; TRBD1 aligns across 7 bases. V shed 3 bases and J 6 bases; nucleotides not matched to a gene: 9. In germline, CDR1 is SGHRS, CDR2 YFSETQ. The CDR3 spans 16 residues. The CDR3 nucleotides read TGCGCCAGCAGCTGGGGGACAGAGATAGGTAATTCACCCCTCCACTTT. This encodes CASSWGTEIGNSPLHF.

J is TRBJ1-3 and V is TRBV19; no firm D call. Per the germline V gene, CDR1 is LNHDA and CDR2 is SQIVND (reference sequence). Deletions cut 6 bases from V and 6 bases from J, with 12 bases between. The CDR3 is 13 residues long. The CDR3 loop reads CASRGMEENTIYF. In DNA form, the CDR3 reads TGTGCCAGTAGAGGGATGGAGGAAAACACCATATATTTT.

For the CDR3, the DNA is TGTGCCAGCAGCCCGTGGGACAGGGAGCACTCACCCCTCCACTTT. Protein sequence: CASSPWDREHSPLHF. This chain links TRBV5-6 with TRBJ1-6, with 9 bases that match TRBD1. The CDR3 has 15 amino acids. J gave up 10 bases and V 4 bases, and 9 bases lay outside the gene matches. CDR1 is SGHDT and CDR2 is YYEEEE in the germline V gene.

The chain couples TRBV19 to TRBJ1-1; 8 bases map to TRBD1. The CDR3 consists of 13 residues. The V and J ends lost 5 bases and 4 bases, in that order; junction bases with no gene match: 3. Looked up from germline, CDR1 is LNHDA and CDR2 is SQIVND (reference sequence). The CDR3 here is CASSRQGATEAFF. In DNA, the CDR3 is TGTGCCAGTAGTCGGCAGGGGGCCACTGAAGCTTTCTTT.

The rearrangement uses TRBV25-1 and TRBJ2-3, with a possible D match to TRBD2 (6 bases). CDR1 is MGHDK, CDR2 SYGVNS, per germline. The V and J ends lost 4 bases and 6 bases respectively, with 14 bases between them. The CDR3 contains 14 residues. CDR3: CASSGGDPGDTQYF. DNA of the CDR3: TGTGCCAGCAGTGGGGGGGACCCCGGGGATACGCAGTATTTT.

The chain links TRBV4-1 to TRBJ2-7, with 10 bases that match TRBD1. This CDR3 comprises 15 residues. V was pared by 3 bases and J by 4 bases, with 6 bases of the junction left unmatched. Germline assignment: CDR1 MGHRA and CDR2 YSYEKL. As DNA, the CDR3 is TGCGCCAGCAGCCACGTGACAGGGGGCGCGTACGAGCAGTACTTC. The encoded protein is CASSHVTGGAYEQYF.

This chain links TRBV19 with TRBJ1-1; possibly TRBD1 for D (5 bases). CDR1 and CDR2 from the germline V gene are LNHDA and SQIVND (reference sequence). The CDR3 consists of 13 residues. CDR3: CVSVGGVNTEAFF. The CDR3 coding sequence is TGTGTAAGTGTGGGGGGGGTGAACACTGAAGCTTTCTTT.

This clone appeared many times. The V call is TRBV5-1, the J call TRBJ2-7; 7 nucleotides match TRBD1. CDR3 length: 15 residues. V dropped 4 bases and J dropped 5; count of bases not matched to a gene: 12. Germline values: CDR1 SGHRS, CDR2 YFSETQ. The CDR3, as DNA: TGCGCCAGCAGCAGGAACCCTCGACAGGGTGACGAGCAGTACTTC. It codes for CASSRNPRQGDEQYF.

The chain couples TRBV27 to TRBJ1-1; no reliable D call. The V end was cut by 1 base, the J end by 0 bases, with 12 bases between. The CDR3 covers 16 residues. CDR1 is MNHEY, CDR2 SMNVEV, per germline (reference sequence). CDR3 loop: CASSLWAGLMNTEAFF. CDR3 sequence (DNA): TGTGCCAGCAGTTTATGGGCAGGCTTGATGAACACTGAAGCTTTCTTT.

In this sample, this clone turned up once. This chain links TRBV4-1 with TRBJ1-5; D remains ambiguous. The CDR3 loop spans 13 amino acids. Trimming removed 6 bases from V and 4 bases from J, with 10 bases in between. Per the germline V gene, CDR1 is MGHRA and CDR2 is YSYEKL. Here the CDR3 DNA reads TGCGCCAGCAGGGCAACGGGAAATCAGCCCCAGCATTTT. This codes for CASRATGNQPQHF.

This clone has just one count. This rearrangement joins TRBV6-5 to TRBJ1-6; TRBD1 is a possible D gene (5 bases). V lost 0 bases, J lost 10 bases, and 16 bases lay in between. CDR1 and CDR2 from the germline V gene are MNHEY and SVGAGI. The CDR3 length is 16 residues. As DNA, the CDR3 is TGTGCCAGCAGTTACTCGACGGGGGGGATAGGGTCACCCCTCCACTTT. Translated, it gives CASSYSTGGIGSPLHF.